Presented here are 22 T cell receptor beta chains from one specimen sequenced in a study of blood T cell repertoires in COVID-19. Profiled with immunoSEQ multiplex PCR; TCRdb holds only in-frame clones, not every one. The sample contains approximately 150,000 clones, around 88% of which appear only once. The specimen was peripheral blood. The receptors shown here come from a human donor in a cohort sampled during active COVID-19.

The rearrangement links TRBV27 to TRBJ2-7; 9 bases match TRBD1. CDR3 size: 16 residues. Germline V gene lookup returns CDR1 MNHEY and CDR2 SMNVEV (reference sequence). V shed 4 bases, J shed 2 bases, and the junction held 9 bases outside the gene matches. DNA of the CDR3: TGTGCCAGCAGTTACCCGACCGGGACAGGGACCTACGAGCAGTACTTC. This gives the protein CASSYPTGTGTYEQYF.

The genes are TRBV9 and TRBJ2-1, with 8 bases that match TRBD2. V lost 4 bases and J lost 6; bases outside the gene matches: 9. This CDR3 is built from 15 residues. CDR1 is SGDLS, CDR2 YYNGEE, per germline. The CDR3 nucleotides read TGTGCCAGCAGCCGTACCCTGGGACTAGGCAATGAGCAGTTCTTC. Its translation is CASSRTLGLGNEQFF.

As to this clone: The junction does not match germline at one end; this may be a read error. The chain recombines TRBV20-1 with TRBJ2-7; 8 bases are a match to TRBD2. Looked up from germline, CDR1 is DFQATT and CDR2 is SNEGSKA (reference sequence). This CDR3 comprises 11 residues. The CDR3 bases are TGCAGTGCTAGTAGATCGGGGGGGACGTCCTTC. Residues: CSASRSGGTSF.

The chain uses TRBV28 and TRBJ1-2; 9 bases map to TRBD1. The CDR3 loop spans 13 amino acids. The V segment lost 7 bases and the J segment 9 bases; nucleotides outside the gene matches: 9. Germline CDR1 and CDR2: MDHEN and SYDVKM. CDR3 protein: CASINPGTGSYTF. The CDR3 DNA is TGTGCCAGCATTAACCCGGGGACAGGGAGCTACACCTTC.

The chain recombines TRBV6-5 with TRBJ2-7, with 9 bases matching TRBD1. This CDR3 spans 14 amino acids. Germline V gene sequence: CDR1 MNHEY, CDR2 SVGAGI. Losses at the gene ends were 7 bases for V and 2 bases for J; bases not matched to a gene: 6. CDR3 sequence (DNA): TGTGCCAGCACCCCGCGACAGGGGGCCTACGAGCAGTACTTC. Its protein product is CASTPRQGAYEQYF.

The chain has TRBV6-5 and TRBJ1-5; 7 bases align to TRBD1. In germline, CDR1 is MNHEY, CDR2 SVGAGI. The CDR3 runs to 14 residues. Trimming at V came to 5 bases and at J to 2 bases, leaving 3 bases not matched to a gene. CDR3 region: CASSRQGRNQPQHF. Written as DNA, the CDR3 is TGTGCCAGCAGTCGACAGGGTCGCAATCAGCCCCAGCATTTT.

This sequence joins TRBV15 and TRBJ1-5, with 8 bases fitting TRBD1. There are 14 residues in the CDR3. The germline CDR1 and CDR2 sequences are LNHNV and YYDKDF (reference sequence). V shed 3 bases, J shed 7 bases, and the junction held 5 bases outside the gene matches. CDR3 nucleotide sequence: TGTGCCACCAGCAGTGGACAGGGCGGGCAGCCCCAGCATTTT. Amino acids: CATSSGQGGQPQHF.

This clone occurred once. The genes are TRBV7-6 and TRBJ2-1; the match to TRBD2 covers 15 bases. V lost 3 bases to trimming and J lost 7 bases; unmatched junction nucleotides: 7. This CDR3 region has 17 residues. Germline V CDR1 and CDR2: SGHVS, FNYEAQ. CDR3 nucleotide sequence: TGTGCCAGCAGCTTGCTGGGACTAGCGGGGGGTCGGAATGAGCAGTTCTTC. Encoded protein: CASSLLGLAGGRNEQFF.

A word on this clone: Relative to the germline gene, one junction end is altered; a read error may explain this. The rearrangement joins TRBV6-2 or TRBV6-3 to TRBJ2-2, with D uncertain. The CDR3 runs 14 residues. Germline CDR1 reads MNHEY; CDR2 reads SVGEGT. CDR3 residues: CASSNSGFSGELFF. The CDR3 DNA follows: TGTGCCAGCAGTAACTCCGGGTTTTCCGGGGAGCTGTTTTTT.

The chain uses TRBV30 and TRBJ2-4; 13 bases are shared with TRBD2. Trimming cost V 0 bases and J 3 bases; bases outside gene matches: 5. The CDR3 runs to 17 residues. The germline CDR1 and CDR2 sequences are GTSNPN and SVGIG (reference sequence). CDR3 amino acids: CAWSVLAGGLGKNIQYF. The CDR3 DNA follows: TGTGCCTGGAGTGTACTAGCGGGAGGGCTTGGCAAAAACATTCAGTACTTC.

This clone was counted a few times. This chain joins TRBV5-5 and TRBJ1-2; 8 bases agree with TRBD1. The CDR3 spans 18 residues. Germline V lookup: CDR1 SGHKS, CDR2 YYEKEE (reference sequence). The V segment lost 4 bases and the J segment 14 bases; nucleotides outside the gene matches: 28. The DNA of the CDR3 is TGTGCCAGCAGCAAGCTTAGACAGGGGCTTGATTCTATGGCTACACCGACCTTC. Protein: CASSKLRQGLDSMATPTF. Together with reference TRBV5-5 and TRBJ1-2, the CDR3 gives the full variable domain: DAGVTQSPTHLIKTRGQQVTLRCSPISGHKSVSWYQQVLGQGPQFIFQYYEKEERGRGNFPDRFSARQFPNYSSELNVNALLLGDSALYLCASSKLRQGLDSMATPTFGSGTRLTVV.

This chain links TRBV28 with TRBJ1-1; D unclear. This CDR3 has 15 amino acids. Between the trimmed V and J ends, which lost 8 bases and 4 bases, there was a span of 20 bases. Germline CDR1 MDHEN, CDR2 SYDVKM. CDR3 in amino acids: CASGFGGNGGTEAFF. The CDR3 DNA follows: TGTGCCAGCGGCTTTGGAGGGAACGGCGGCACTGAAGCTTTCTTT.

This chain joins TRBV7-3 and TRBJ2-5; TRBD2 agrees at 7 bases. Losses at the gene ends were 5 bases for V and 3 bases for J; bases not matched to a gene: 9. There are 15 residues in the CDR3. Germline V gene lookup returns CDR1 SGHTA and CDR2 FQGTGA. Here the CDR3 reads CASSPGGRTEETQYF. The CDR3 DNA sequence: TGTGCCAGCAGCCCGGGGGGACGGACCGAAGAGACCCAGTACTTC.

This chain uses TRBV7-2 with TRBJ2-7; 10 nucleotides match TRBD2. The CDR3 runs 16 residues. CDR1 is SGHTA, CDR2 FQGNSA, per germline. Trimming took 4 bases from V and 3 from J; bases not matched to a gene: 9. CDR3 coding DNA: TGTGCCAGCAGCTCGTCCTTAGCGGGGGGCCTCTACGAGCAGTACTTC. Translated: CASSSSLAGGLYEQYF. The full variable domain, completed using reference TRBV7-2 and TRBJ2-7, is GAGVSQSPSNKVTEKGKDVELRCDPISGHTALYWYRQSLGQGLEFLIYFQGNSAPDKSGLPSDRFSAERTGGSVSTLTIQRTQQEDSAVYLCASSSSLAGGLYEQYFGPGTRLTVT.

The V and J genes are TRBV11-2 and TRBJ2-7, with 7 nucleotides matching TRBD2. The CDR3 extends over 14 amino acids. The V segment lost 1 base and the J segment 4 bases; nucleotides outside the gene matches: 4. From germline, CDR1 is SGHAT and CDR2 FQNNGV. The CDR3 sequence: CASSLGRGRYEQYF. CDR3 bases: TGTGCCAGCAGCTTAGGGCGGGGGAGGTACGAGCAGTACTTC.

The J gene is TRBJ1-6, the V gene TRBV11-2, with D possibly TRBD1 on 6 matching bases. The CDR3 has 16 amino acids. Trimming removed 5 bases from V and 3 bases from J, with 14 bases in between. The germline gives CDR1 SGHAT, CDR2 FQNNGV. CDR3 residues: CASSLNRELYNSPLHF. DNA for the CDR3: TGTGCCAGCAGCCTTAACAGGGAGCTCTATAATTCACCCCTCCACTTT.

This clone turned up a few times. The genes are TRBV3-1 (or the pseudogene TRBV3-2) and TRBJ1-2, with D perhaps matching TRBD1 (5 bases). Germline V gene lookup returns CDR1 LGHDT and CDR2 YNNKEL (reference sequence). V was pared by 5 bases and J by 8 bases, with 15 bases between. The CDR3 has 13 residues. CDR3: CASSYRDSGGYTF. The CDR3 bases are TGTGCCAGCAGCTACCGTGACAGTGGGGGCTACACCTTC.

This chain uses TRBV4-1 with TRBJ2-7; TRBD2 agrees at 12 bases. The V gene's germline CDR1 is MGHRA and CDR2 YSYEKL. The CDR3 is made up of 15 amino acids. V lost 1 base to trimming and J lost 4 bases; unmatched junction nucleotides: 2. The CDR3 nucleotides read TGCGCCAGCAGCCAAGCCGGGACTAGCGGGTACGAGCAGTACTTC. Translation: CASSQAGTSGYEQYF.

This clone turned up a few times. V usage is TRBV6-5 and J usage is TRBJ1-5, with D possibly TRBD1 on 6 matching bases. The germline V gene has CDR1 MNHEY and CDR2 SVGAGI. The length of the CDR3 is 14 residues. With 6 bases removed from V and 0 bases from J, the gap between germline ends came to 9 bases. The CDR3 region is CASSPRGSNQPQHF. The CDR3 DNA reads TGTGCCAGCAGCCCCAGGGGTAGCAATCAGCCCCAGCATTTT.

The rearrangement links TRBV28 to TRBJ1-2; no firm D call. The V end was cut by 6 bases, the J end by 8 bases, with 19 bases between. The CDR3 sequence is 14 residues long. From germline, CDR1 is MDHEN and CDR2 SYDVKM. Written as DNA, the CDR3 is TGTGCCAGCAGCCCGGTGGGCGTGGGGAGCGGCTACACCTTC. Translation: CASSPVGVGSGYTF.

The chain recombines TRBV5-6 with TRBJ1-1; 9 positions agree with TRBD1. Germline V gene data show CDR1 as SGHDT and CDR2 as YYEEEE. Germline trimming cut 4 bases from V and 4 bases from J; bases unmatched to any gene: 5. The CDR3 sequence is 14 residues long. Written as DNA, the CDR3 is TGTGCCAGCAGCCGGGACAGGGCAGTCACTGAAGCTTTCTTT. It specifies CASSRDRAVTEAFF.

The chain links TRBV12-5 to TRBJ1-3, with TRBD1 matching over 9 bases. This CDR3 is built from 15 residues. V was pared by 5 bases and J by 3 bases, with 5 bases of the junction left unmatched. Germline V lookup: CDR1 LGHNT, CDR2 FRNRAP. In DNA form, the CDR3 reads TGTGCTAGTGGTCCACAGGGGGCAGGTGGAAACACCATATATTTT. Translating it yields CASGPQGAGGNTIYF.